The T cell receptor beta chain under discussion was sequenced for a study of blood T cell repertoires in COVID-19. Background on the study: PBMCs, B-cell-depleted T cells, or T cells provided the cDNA or gDNA that made up the material.

Cohorts were assigned according to the clinical history that participants reported. Original analysis: Reference gene primer amplification in the assay estimated nucleated cell counts. The data were produced by immunoSEQ multiplex PCR, yet TCRdb's version contains in-frame clones alone and is incomplete. The V and J calls and clone size were taken over from that table, and D and trimming were inferred from the DNA. The sample has about 400,000 clones, 89% seen once. The origin of this receptor is a woman in her thirties who had recovered from COVID-19. The material sequenced was PBMCs or T cells enriched from blood (not recorded which).

The CDR3 spells CASSPRARESEKLFF. DNA for the CDR3: TGTGCCAGCAGCCCTCGGGCCAGGGAAAGTGAAAAACTGTTTTTT. V and J are TRBV7-2 and TRBJ1-4; tentatively, D is TRBD1 (5 bases). This CDR3 is 15 amino acids long. Between the trimmed V and J ends, which lost 5 bases and 7 bases, there was a span of 17 bases. Germline CDR1 and CDR2: SGHTA and FQGNSA.